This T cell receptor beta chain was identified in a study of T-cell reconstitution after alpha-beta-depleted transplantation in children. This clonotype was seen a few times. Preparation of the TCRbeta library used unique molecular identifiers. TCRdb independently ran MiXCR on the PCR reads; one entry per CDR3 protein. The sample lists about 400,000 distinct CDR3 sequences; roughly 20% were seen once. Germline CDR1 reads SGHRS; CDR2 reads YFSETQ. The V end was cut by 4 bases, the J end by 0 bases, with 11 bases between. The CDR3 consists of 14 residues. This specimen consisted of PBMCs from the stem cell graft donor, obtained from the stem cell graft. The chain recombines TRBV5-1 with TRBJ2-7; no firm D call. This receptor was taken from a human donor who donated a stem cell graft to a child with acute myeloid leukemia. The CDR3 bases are TGCGCCAGCAGCCAGACGACAAACTCCTACGAGCAGTACTTC. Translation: CASSQTTNSYEQYF.